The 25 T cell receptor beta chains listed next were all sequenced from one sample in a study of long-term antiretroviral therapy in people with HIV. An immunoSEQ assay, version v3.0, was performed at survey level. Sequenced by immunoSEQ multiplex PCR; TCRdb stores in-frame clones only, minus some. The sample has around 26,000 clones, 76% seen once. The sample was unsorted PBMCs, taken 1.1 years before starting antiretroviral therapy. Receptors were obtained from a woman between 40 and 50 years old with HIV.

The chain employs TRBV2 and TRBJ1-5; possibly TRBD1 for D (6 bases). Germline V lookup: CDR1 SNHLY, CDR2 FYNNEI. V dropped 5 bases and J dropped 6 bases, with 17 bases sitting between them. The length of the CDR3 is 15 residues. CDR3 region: CASSPIQGYGQPQHF. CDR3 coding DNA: TGTGCCAGCAGTCCGATACAGGGTTATGGTCAGCCCCAGCATTTT.

CDR3 sequence (DNA): TGTGCCAGCAAAGGAGCGGGATCGAACACCGGGGAGCTGTTTTTT. Translation gives CASKGAGSNTGELFF. J is TRBJ2-2 and V is TRBV7-2; 7 nucleotides agree with TRBD2. The J segment lost 0 bases and the V segment lost 7 bases, leaving 5 bases of the junction unmatched. Germline V lookup: CDR1 SGHTA, CDR2 FQGNSA. The CDR3 extends over 15 amino acids.

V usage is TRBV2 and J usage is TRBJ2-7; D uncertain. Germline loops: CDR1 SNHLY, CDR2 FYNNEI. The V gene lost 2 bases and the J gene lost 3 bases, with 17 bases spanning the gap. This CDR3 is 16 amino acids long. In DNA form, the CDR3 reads TGTGCCAGCAGTGAACTGACGGAAGGAGATTTCTACGAGCAGTACTTC. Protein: CASSELTEGDFYEQYF.

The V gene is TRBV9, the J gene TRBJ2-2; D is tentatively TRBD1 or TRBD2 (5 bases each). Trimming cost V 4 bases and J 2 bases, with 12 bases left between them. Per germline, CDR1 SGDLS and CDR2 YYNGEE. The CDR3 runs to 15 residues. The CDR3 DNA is TGTGCCAGCAGCCTAGGGACGGTAAACACCGGGGAGCTGTTTTTT. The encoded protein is CASSLGTVNTGELFF.

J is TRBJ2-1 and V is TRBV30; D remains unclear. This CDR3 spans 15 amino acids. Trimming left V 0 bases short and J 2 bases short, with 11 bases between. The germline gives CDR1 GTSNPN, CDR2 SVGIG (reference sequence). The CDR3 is CAWSVGPAAYNEQFF. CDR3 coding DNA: TGTGCCTGGAGTGTAGGCCCAGCCGCCTACAATGAGCAGTTCTTC.

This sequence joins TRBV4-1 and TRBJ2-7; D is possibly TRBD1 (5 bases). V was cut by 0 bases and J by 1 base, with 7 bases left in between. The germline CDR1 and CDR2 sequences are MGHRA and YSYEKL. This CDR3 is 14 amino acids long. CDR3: CASSQDPGSYEQYF. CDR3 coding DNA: TGCGCCAGCAGCCAAGATCCAGGGTCCTACGAGCAGTACTTC.

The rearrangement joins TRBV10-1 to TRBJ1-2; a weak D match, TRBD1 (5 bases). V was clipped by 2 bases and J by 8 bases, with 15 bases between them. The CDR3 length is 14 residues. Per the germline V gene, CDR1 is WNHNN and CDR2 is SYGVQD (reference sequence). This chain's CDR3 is CASSESNIRGGYTF. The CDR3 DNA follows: TGCGCCAGCAGTGAGAGCAATATTCGGGGCGGCTACACCTTC.

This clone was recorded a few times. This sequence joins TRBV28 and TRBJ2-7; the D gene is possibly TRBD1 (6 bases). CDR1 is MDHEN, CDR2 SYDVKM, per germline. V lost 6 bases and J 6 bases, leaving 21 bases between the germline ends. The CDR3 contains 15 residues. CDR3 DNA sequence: TGTGCCAGCAGCAATAACTACGGGACAACAAGCGAGCAGTACTTC. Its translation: CASSNNYGTTSEQYF.

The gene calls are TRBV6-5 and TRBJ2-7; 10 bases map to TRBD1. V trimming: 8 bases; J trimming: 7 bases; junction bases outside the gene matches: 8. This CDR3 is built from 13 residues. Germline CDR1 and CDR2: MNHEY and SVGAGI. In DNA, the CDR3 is TGTGCCAGCGGGAGACAGGGGGCAGGAGAGCAGTACTTC. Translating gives CASGRQGAGEQYF.

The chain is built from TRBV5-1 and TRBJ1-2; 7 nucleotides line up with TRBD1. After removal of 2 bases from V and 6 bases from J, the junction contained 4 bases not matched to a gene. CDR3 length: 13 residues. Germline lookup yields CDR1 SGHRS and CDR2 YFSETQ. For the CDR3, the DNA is TGCGCCAGCAGCTTCGGGACAGCGGATGGCTACACCTTC. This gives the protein CASSFGTADGYTF. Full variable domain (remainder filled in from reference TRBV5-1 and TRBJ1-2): KAGVTQTPRYLIKTRGQQVTLSCSPISGHRSVSWYQQTPGQGLQFLFEYFSETQRNKGNFPGRFSGRQFSNSRSEMNVSTLELGDSALYLCASSFGTADGYTFGSGTRLTVV.

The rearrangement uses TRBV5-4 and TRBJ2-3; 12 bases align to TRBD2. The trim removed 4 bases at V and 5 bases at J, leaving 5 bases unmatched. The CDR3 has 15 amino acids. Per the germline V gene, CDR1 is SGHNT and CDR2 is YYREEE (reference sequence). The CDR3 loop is CASSLAGGRGDTQYF. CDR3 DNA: TGTGCCAGCAGCCTAGCGGGGGGGCGGGGAGATACGCAGTATTTT.

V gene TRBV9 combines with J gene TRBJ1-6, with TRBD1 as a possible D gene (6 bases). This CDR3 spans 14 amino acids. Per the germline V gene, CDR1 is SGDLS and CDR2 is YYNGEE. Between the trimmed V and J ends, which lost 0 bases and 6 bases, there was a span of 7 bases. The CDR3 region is CASSVGDTNSPLHF. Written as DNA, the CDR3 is TGTGCCAGCAGCGTAGGGGACACTAATTCACCCCTCCACTTT. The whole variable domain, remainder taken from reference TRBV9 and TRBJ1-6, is DSGVTQTPKHLITATGQRVTLRCSPRSGDLSVYWYQQSLDQGLQFLIQYYNGEERAKGNILERFSAQQFPDLHSELNLSSLELGDSALYFCASSVGDTNSPLHFGNGTRLTVT.

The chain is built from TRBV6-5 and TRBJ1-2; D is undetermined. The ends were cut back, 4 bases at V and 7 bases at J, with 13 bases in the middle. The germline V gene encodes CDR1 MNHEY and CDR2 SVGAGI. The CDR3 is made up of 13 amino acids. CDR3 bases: TGTGCCAGCAGTTTCACCTTGGACGGTGGCTACACCTTC. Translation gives CASSFTLDGGYTF.

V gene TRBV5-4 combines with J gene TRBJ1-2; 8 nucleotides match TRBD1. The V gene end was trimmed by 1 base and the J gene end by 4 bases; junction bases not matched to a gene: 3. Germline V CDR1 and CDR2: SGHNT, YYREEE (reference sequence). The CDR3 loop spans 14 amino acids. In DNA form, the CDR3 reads TGTGCCAGCAGCTTGCCGGGACAGGCCTATGGCTACACCTTC. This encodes CASSLPGQAYGYTF.

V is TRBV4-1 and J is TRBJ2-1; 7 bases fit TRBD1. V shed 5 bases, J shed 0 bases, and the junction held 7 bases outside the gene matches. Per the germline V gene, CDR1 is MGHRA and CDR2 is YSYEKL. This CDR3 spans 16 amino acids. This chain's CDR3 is CASSYRGDSSYNEQFF. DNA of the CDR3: TGCGCCAGCAGCTACAGGGGCGATAGCTCCTACAATGAGCAGTTCTTC.

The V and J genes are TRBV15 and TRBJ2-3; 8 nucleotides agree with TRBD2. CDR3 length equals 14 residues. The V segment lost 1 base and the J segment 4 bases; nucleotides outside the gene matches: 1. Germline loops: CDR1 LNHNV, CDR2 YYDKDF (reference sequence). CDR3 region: CATSRGLAPDTQYF. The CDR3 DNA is TGTGCCACCAGCAGAGGACTAGCGCCAGATACGCAGTATTTT.

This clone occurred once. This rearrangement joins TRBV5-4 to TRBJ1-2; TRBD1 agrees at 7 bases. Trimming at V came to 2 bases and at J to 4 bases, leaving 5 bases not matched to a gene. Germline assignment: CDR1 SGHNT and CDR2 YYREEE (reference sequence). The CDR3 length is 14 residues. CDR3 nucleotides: TGTGCCAGCAGCTTTCCAGGGGGAGTCTATGGCTACACCTTC. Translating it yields CASSFPGGVYGYTF.

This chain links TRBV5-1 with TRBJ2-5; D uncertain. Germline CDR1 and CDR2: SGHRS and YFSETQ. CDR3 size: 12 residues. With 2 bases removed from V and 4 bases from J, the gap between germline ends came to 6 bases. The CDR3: CASSFARETQYF. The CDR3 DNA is TGCGCCAGCAGCTTCGCCAGAGAGACCCAGTACTTC.

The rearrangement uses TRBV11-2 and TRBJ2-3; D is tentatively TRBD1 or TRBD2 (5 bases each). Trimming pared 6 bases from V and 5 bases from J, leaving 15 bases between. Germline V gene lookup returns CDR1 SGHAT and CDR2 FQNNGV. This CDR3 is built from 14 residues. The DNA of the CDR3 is TGTGCCAGCAGACCCCCGGGGCGAGGAGATACGCAGTATTTT. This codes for CASRPPGRGDTQYF. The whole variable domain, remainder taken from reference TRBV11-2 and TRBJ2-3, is EAGVAQSPRYKIIEKRQSVAFWCNPISGHATLYWYQQILGQGPKLLIQFQNNGVVDDSQLPKDRFSAERLKGVDSTLKIQPAKLEDSAVYLCASRPPGRGDTQYFGPGTRLTVL.

The CDR3 sequence: CASSIPGYNEQFF. The CDR3 nucleotides read TGTGCCAGCAGCATCCCGGGATACAATGAGCAGTTCTTC. This sequence joins TRBV11-2 and TRBJ2-1; tentatively, D is TRBD2 (5 bases). This CDR3 spans 13 amino acids. V lost 5 bases to trimming and J lost 4 bases, with 9 bases between them. Germline V CDR1 and CDR2: SGHAT, FQNNGV.

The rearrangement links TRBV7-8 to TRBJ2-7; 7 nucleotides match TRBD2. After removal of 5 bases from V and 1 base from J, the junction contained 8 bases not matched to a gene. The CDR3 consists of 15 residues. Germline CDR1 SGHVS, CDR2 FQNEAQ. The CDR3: CASSPPGGLSYEQYF. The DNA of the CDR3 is TGTGCCAGCAGCCCCCCGGGGGGTCTTTCCTACGAGCAGTACTTC.

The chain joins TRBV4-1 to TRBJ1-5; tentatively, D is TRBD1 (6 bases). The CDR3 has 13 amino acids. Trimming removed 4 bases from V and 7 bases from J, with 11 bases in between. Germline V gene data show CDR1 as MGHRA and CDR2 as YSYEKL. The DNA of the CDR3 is TGCGCCAGCAGCCTGACCAGGGGCCAGCCCCAGCATTTT. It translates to CASSLTRGQPQHF.

The CDR3 DNA is TGTGCCAGCAGCGTACAGGAAACTAACTATGGCTACACCTTC. This sequence encodes CASSVQETNYGYTF. V is TRBV9 and J is TRBJ1-2; D unclear. The germline V gene encodes CDR1 SGDLS and CDR2 YYNGEE. The CDR3 sequence is 14 residues long. Trimming took off 1 base at V and 0 bases at J, with 7 bases between the two ends.

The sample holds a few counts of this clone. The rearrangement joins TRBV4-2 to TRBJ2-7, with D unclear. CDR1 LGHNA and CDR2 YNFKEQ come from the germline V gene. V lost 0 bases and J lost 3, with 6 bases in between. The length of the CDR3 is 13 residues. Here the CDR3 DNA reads TGTGCCAGCAGCCAAGATCGAGGCTACGAGCAGTACTTC. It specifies CASSQDRGYEQYF.

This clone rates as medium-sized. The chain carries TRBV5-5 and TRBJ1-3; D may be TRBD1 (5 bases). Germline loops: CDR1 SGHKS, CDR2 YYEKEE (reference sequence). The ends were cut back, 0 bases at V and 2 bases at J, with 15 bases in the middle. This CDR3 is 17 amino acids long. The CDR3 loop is CASSLELMPGPGNTIYF. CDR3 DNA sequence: TGTGCCAGCAGCTTGGAATTGATGCCAGGGCCTGGAAACACCATATATTTT.